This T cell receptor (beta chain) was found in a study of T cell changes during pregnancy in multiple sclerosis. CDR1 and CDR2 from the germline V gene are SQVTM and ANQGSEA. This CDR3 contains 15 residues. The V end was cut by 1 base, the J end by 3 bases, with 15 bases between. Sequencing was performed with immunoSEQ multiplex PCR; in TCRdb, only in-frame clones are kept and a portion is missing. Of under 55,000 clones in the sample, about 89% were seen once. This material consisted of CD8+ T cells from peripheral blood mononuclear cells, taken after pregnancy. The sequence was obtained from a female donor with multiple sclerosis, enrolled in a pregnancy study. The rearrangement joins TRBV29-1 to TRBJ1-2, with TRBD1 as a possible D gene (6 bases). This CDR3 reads CSVEVGEGVDYGYTF. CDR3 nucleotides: TGCAGCGTTGAAGTGGGGGAGGGGGTGGACTATGGCTACACCTTC.